The T cell receptor beta chain described here comes from a study of T cell responses to AZD1222 COVID-19 vaccine. Notes on the study in general: Nearly half of spike-specific TCRs reportedly go after variant regions that carry no mutations. Donors were chiefly white British, with a greater number of females, and clonal diversity was perhaps underestimated. Distributed over spike, vaccine-associated CD4 TCRs predominated at 160-218 and 743-854. A rise in Spike-specific TCR breadth and depth followed two AZD1222 doses.

The CDR3 extends over 16 amino acids. Trimming stripped 0 bases from V and 7 bases from J, with 18 bases between. The germline CDR1 and CDR2 sequences are GTSNPN and SVGIG (reference sequence). The protocol was immunoSEQ multiplex PCR, while the TCRdb copy is restricted to in-frame clones and leaves out a portion. The profile shows roughly 80,000 clones, approximately 91% of them singletons. Concerning this clone: The antigen is unknown.

The sequence came from an adult in good health. This rearrangement joins TRBV30 to TRBJ1-4, with D unclear. The material sequenced was peripheral blood, taken on day 0 of MenACWY control vaccination. CDR3 protein: CAWSVGDGRVSEKLFF. The CDR3 nucleotides are TGTGCCTGGAGTGTAGGCGACGGACGGGTGTCTGAAAAACTGTTTTTT.